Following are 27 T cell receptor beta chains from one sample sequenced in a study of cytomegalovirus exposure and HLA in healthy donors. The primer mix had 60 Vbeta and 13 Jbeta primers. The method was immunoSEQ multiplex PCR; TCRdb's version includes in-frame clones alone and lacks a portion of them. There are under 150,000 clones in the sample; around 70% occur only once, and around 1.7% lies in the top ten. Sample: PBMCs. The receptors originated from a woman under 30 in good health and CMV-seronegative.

The DNA of the CDR3 is TGTGCCAGCAGTTTGCTTACAGGGCGAAATGAGCAGTTCTTC. Its protein product is CASSLLTGRNEQFF. This rearrangement joins TRBV5-6 to TRBJ2-1, with TRBD1 as a possible D gene (6 bases). Germline values: CDR1 SGHDT, CDR2 YYEEEE. The CDR3 has 14 residues. The ends were cut back, 5 bases at V and 7 bases at J, with 16 bases in the middle.

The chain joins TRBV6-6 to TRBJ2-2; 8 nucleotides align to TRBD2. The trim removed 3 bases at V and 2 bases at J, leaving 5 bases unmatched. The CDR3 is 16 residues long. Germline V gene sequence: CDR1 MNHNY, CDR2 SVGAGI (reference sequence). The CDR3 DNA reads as TGTGCCAGCAGTTATCCCGGGGGGGCCAACACCGGGGAGCTGTTTTTT. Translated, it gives CASSYPGGANTGELFF.

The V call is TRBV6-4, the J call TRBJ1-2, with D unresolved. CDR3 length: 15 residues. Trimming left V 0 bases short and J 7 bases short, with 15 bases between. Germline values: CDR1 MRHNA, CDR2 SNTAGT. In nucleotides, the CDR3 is TGTGCCAGCAGTGACTCGACATCCAGGTTTGGTGGCTACACCTTC. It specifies CASSDSTSRFGGYTF.

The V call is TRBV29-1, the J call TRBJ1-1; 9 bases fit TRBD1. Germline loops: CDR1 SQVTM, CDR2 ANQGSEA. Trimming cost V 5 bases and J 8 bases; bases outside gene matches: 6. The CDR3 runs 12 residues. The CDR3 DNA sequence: TGCAGCGTTCTTTGGGGGACAGGGGAAGCTTTCTTT. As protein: CSVLWGTGEAFF.

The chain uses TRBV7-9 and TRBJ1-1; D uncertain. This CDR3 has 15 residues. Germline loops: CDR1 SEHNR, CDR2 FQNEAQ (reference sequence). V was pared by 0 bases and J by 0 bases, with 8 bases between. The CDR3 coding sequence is TGTGCCAGCAGCTTAGCGTCCCTCTTGAACACTGAAGCTTTCTTT. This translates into CASSLASLLNTEAFF.

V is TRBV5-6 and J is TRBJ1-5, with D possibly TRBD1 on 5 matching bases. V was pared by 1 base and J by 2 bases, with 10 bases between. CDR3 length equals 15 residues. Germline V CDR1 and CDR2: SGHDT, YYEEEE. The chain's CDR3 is CASSLTPGGNQPQHF. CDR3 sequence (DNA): TGTGCCAGCAGCTTGACTCCGGGGGGCAATCAGCCCCAGCATTTT.

The CDR3 sequence is CASSLGGGETQYF. The CDR3 DNA is TGTGCCAGCAGTTTGGGCGGAGGAGAGACCCAGTACTTC. This sequence joins TRBV27 and TRBJ2-5, with D possibly being TRBD2 (5 bases). Deletions cut 3 bases from V and 4 bases from J, with 9 bases between. The CDR3 covers 13 residues. The germline gives CDR1 MNHEY, CDR2 SMNVEV (reference sequence).

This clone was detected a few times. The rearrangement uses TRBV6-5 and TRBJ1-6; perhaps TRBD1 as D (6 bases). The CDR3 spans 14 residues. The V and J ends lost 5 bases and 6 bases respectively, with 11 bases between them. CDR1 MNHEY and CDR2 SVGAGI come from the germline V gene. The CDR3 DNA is TGTGCCAGCAGTCCCGGGACACTTAATTCACCCCTCCACTTT. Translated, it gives CASSPGTLNSPLHF.

The CDR3 nucleotides read TGTGCCAGCAGTTACTGGGACAGCTCCTACGAGCAGTACTTC. Translation: CASSYWDSSYEQYF. The chain combines TRBV6-5 with TRBJ2-7; 7 nucleotides line up with TRBD1. CDR1 and CDR2 (germline): MNHEY, SVGAGI. Trimming removed 1 base from V and 0 bases from J; junction bases left unmatched: 0. The CDR3 contains 14 residues.

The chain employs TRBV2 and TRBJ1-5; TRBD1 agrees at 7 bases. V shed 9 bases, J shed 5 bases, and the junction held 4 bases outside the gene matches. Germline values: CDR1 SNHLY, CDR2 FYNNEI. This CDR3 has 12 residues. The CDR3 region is CASRGGDQPQHF. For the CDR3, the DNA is TGTGCCAGTAGAGGGGGCGATCAGCCCCAGCATTTT.

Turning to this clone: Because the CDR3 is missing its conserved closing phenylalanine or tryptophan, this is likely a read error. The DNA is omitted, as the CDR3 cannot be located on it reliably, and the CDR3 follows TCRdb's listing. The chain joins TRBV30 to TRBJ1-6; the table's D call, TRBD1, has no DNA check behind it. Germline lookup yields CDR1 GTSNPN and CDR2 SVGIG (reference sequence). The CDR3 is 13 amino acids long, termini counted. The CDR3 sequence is CAWGDRGNSPLQV.

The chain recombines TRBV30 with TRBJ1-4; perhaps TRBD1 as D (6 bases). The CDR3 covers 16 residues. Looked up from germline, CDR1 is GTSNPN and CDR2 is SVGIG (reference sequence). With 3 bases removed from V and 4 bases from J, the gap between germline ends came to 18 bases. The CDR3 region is CAWRGQTITLNEKLFF. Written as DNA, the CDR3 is TGTGCCTGGAGAGGACAGACGATCACCCTTAATGAAAAACTGTTTTTT.

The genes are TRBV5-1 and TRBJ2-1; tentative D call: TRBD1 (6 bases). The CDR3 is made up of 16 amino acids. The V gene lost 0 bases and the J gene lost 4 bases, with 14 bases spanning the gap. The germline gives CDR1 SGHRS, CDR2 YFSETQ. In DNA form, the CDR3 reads TGCGCCAGCAGCTTGGTTGCCGGGACAAGATACAATGAGCAGTTCTTC. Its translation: CASSLVAGTRYNEQFF.

The CDR3, as DNA: TGCAGCGTTGATTCGTCCAGGGGTGGTGGCTACACCTTC. Translating gives CSVDSSRGGGYTF. The rearrangement uses TRBV29-1 and TRBJ1-2; possibly TRBD1 for D (6 bases). V lost 3 bases and J lost 7, with 15 bases in between. Germline CDR1 SQVTM, CDR2 ANQGSEA. The CDR3 spans 13 residues.

The CDR3 region has the DNA TGTGCCAGCAGCTTACTAGCGGGGGGGCCATTTCGTACAGATACGCAGTATTTT. Its protein is CASSLLAGGPFRTDTQYF. The rearrangement links TRBV7-9 to TRBJ2-3; 12 bases fit TRBD2. Trimming at V came to 2 bases and at J to 3 bases, leaving 9 bases not matched to a gene. The CDR3 consists of 18 residues. CDR1 and CDR2 (germline): SEHNR, FQNEAQ (reference sequence).

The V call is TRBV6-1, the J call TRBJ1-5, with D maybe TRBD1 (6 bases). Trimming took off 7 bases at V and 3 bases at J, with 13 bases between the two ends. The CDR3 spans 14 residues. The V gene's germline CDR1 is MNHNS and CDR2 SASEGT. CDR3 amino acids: CASTPGQFNQPQHF. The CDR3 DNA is TGTGCCAGCACCCCAGGACAGTTCAATCAGCCCCAGCATTTT.

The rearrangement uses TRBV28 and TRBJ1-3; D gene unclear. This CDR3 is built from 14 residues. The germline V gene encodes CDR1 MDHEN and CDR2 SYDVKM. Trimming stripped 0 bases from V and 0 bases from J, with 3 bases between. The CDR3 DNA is TGTGCCAGCAGTTTATGGAGCTCTGGAAACACCATATATTTT. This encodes CASSLWSSGNTIYF.

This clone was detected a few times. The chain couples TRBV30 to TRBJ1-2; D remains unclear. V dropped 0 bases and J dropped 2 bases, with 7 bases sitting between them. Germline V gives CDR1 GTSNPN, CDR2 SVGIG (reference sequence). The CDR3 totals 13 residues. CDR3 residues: CAWSVRVNYGYTF. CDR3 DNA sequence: TGTGCCTGGAGTGTAAGAGTAAACTATGGCTACACCTTC.

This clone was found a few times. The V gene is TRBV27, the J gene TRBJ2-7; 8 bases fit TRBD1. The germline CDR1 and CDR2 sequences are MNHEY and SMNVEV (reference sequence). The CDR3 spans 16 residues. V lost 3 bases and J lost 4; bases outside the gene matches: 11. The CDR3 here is CASSFHPGTGLYEQYF. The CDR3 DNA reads TGTGCCAGCAGTTTTCATCCGGGGACAGGTCTTTACGAGCAGTACTTC.

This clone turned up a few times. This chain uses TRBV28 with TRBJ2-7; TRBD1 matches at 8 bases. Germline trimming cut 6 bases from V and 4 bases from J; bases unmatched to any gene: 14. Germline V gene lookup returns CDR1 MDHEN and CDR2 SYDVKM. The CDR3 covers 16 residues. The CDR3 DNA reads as TGTGCCAGCAGGCTGACAGGGGCTGGTAGGGGTTACGAGCAGTACTTC. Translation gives CASRLTGAGRGYEQYF.

The CDR3 coding sequence is TGTGCCAGCAGCTGTGGGGGGAAGGGTTGCAATGAGCAGTTCTTC. This codes for CASSCGGKGCNEQFF. The rearrangement uses TRBV11-2 and TRBJ2-1; D is possibly TRBD2 (6 bases). CDR3 length: 15 amino acids. The V gene lost 4 bases and the J gene lost 6 bases, with 16 bases spanning the gap. CDR1 and CDR2 from the germline V gene are SGHAT and FQNNGV. The full variable domain, rest sourced from reference TRBV11-2 and TRBJ2-1, is EAGVAQSPRYKIIEKRQSVAFWCNPISGHATLYWYQQILGQGPKLLIQFQNNGVVDDSQLPKDRFSAERLKGVDSTLKIQPAKLEDSAVYLCASSCGGKGCNEQFFGPGTRLTVL.

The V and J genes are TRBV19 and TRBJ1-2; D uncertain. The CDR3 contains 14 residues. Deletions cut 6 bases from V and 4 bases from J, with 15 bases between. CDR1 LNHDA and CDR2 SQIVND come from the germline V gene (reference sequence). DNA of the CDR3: TGTGCCAGTAGGGACTTCTCCGACGTCTATGGCTACACCTTC. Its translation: CASRDFSDVYGYTF.

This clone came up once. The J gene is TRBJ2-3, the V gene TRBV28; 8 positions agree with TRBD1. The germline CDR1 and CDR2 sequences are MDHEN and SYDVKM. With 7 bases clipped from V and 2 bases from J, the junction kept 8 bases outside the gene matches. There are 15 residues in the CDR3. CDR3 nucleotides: TGTGCCAGCACGCCGGGACAGGAGTACACAGATACGCAGTATTTT. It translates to CASTPGQEYTDTQYF.

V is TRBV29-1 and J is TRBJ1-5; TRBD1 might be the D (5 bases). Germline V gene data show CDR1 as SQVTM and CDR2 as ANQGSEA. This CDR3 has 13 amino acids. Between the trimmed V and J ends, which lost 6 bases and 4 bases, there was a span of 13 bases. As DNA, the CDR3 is TGCAGCGTCCTAGACAGTTTTAATCAGCCCCAGCATTTT. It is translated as CSVLDSFNQPQHF.

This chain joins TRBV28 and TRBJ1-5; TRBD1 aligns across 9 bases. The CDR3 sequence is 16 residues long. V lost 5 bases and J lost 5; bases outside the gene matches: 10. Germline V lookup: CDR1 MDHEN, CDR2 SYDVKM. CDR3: CASSRLGTGSYQPQHF. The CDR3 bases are TGTGCCAGCAGTCGCCTTGGGACAGGGTCCTATCAGCCCCAGCATTTT.

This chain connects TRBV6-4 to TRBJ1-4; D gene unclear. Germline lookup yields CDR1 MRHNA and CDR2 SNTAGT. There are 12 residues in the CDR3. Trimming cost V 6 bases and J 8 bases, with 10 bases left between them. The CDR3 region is CASRYGQEKLFF. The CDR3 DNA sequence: TGTGCCAGCAGGTATGGCCAGGAAAAACTGTTTTTT.

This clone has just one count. The CDR3 loop is CASSLETVNTEAFF. As DNA, the CDR3 is TGTGCCAGCAGCCTTGAGACAGTTAACACTGAAGCTTTCTTT. The gene calls are TRBV6-1 and TRBJ1-1, with D possibly TRBD1 on 5 matching bases. V was trimmed by 6 bases and J by 2 bases, leaving 13 bases between them. The CDR3 extends over 14 amino acids. Germline CDR1 MNHNS, CDR2 SASEGT.